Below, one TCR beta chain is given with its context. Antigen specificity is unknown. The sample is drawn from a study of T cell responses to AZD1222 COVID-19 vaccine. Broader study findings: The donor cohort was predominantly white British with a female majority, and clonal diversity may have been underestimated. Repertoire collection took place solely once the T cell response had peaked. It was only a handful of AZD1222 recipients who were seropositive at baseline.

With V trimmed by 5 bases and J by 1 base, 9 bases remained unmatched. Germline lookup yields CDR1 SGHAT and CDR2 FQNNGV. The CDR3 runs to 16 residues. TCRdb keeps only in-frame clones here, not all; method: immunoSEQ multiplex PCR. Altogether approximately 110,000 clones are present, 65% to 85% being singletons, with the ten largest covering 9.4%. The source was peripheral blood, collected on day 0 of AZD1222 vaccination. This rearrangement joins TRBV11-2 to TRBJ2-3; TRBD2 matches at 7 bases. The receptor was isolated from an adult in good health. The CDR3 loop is CASSLNGGGGTDTQYF. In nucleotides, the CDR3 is TGTGCCAGCAGCCTAAATGGGGGGGGTGGCACAGATACGCAGTATTTT.